This TCR beta chain was retrieved from a study of blood T cell repertoires in COVID-19. Study summary: What the recovered Cohort 3 donors had was two negative PCRs, clearance, or symptom resolution. Material from acute and convalescent COVID-19 was sourced from the United States, Italy and Spain.

Generated by immunoSEQ multiplex PCR, the TCRdb table keeps only in-frame clones and is missing some. The sample carries under 150,000 clones, over 70% recorded once. Adults between about 18 and 95 years of age took part from approximately 24 US areas. The V gene's germline CDR1 is LNHDA and CDR2 SQIVND (reference sequence). The CDR3 totals 13 residues. V lost 7 bases and J lost 1; bases outside the gene matches: 3. Sequenced input: PBMCs or T cells enriched from blood (not recorded which). The sequence came from a man aged 50 or older in a cohort exposed to, infected with or recovered from COVID-19 (not recorded which). The V gene is TRBV19, the J gene TRBJ1-1; 7 bases are shared with TRBD1. The CDR3 nucleotides are TGTGCCAGTACCTGGACAGGGAACACTGAAGCTTTCTTT. This translates into CASTWTGNTEAFF. The full variable domain, in which reference TRBV19 and TRBJ1-1 provide the parts outside the CDR3, is DGGITQSPKYLFRKEGQNVTLSCEQNLNHDAMYWYRQDPGQGLRLIYYSQIVNDFQKGDIAEGYSVSREKKESFPLTVTSAQKNPTAFYLCASTWTGNTEAFFGQGTRLTVV.